Below, one TCR beta chain is given with its context. Its target is unknown. The germline CDR1 and CDR2 sequences are MDHEN and SYDVKM. V lost 7 bases to trimming and J lost 5 bases; unmatched junction nucleotides: 9. The CDR3 has 15 residues. These data belong to a study of identical twins. General study points: The abundant beta clonotypes from cord blood had fewer insertions, and memory repertoires had none of this.

TCRdb reanalysed the 5' RACE reads using MiXCR and keeps one entry per CDR3 protein. The repertoire holds 450,000 to 650,000 distinct CDR3 sequences, with more than 9% as singletons. The sample was also linked to a second study, of yellow fever vaccine responses in identical twins.

The origin of this receptor is a woman aged 18-29 years in good health. The sequencing sample was made of PBMCs. This chain joins TRBV28 and TRBJ2-1; TRBD1 matches 9 bases. The CDR3 reads CASKQDRGVHNEQFF. The CDR3, as DNA: TGTGCCAGCAAACAAGACAGGGGGGTCCACAATGAGCAGTTCTTC.